Sequencing of this T cell receptor (beta chain) was carried out in a study of blood T cell repertoires in COVID-19. Study context: Sites in the United States, Italy and Spain provided acute and convalescent COVID-19 samples. The analysed material was cDNA or gDNA that came from T cells, B-cell-depleted T cells, or PBMCs.

In the original analysis: Estimated nucleated cell counts came from reference gene primer amplification. Assay: immunoSEQ multiplex PCR; the TCRdb copy retains only in-frame clones and omits some. The DNA gave D and trimming, while V, J and clone size come from that table. This table holds 300,000 to 350,000 clones, approximately 90% found once. The CDR3 is made up of 15 amino acids. Germline V gives CDR1 SGDLS, CDR2 YYNGEE. V shed 3 bases and J 3 bases; nucleotides not matched to a gene: 5. This chain connects TRBV9 to TRBJ1-3; TRBD1 matches at 8 bases. The receptor comes from a woman younger than 45 with COVID-19, enrolled during active disease. Sequencing was carried out using peripheral blood. This CDR3 reads CASSAETGDGNTIYF. CDR3 in DNA: TGTGCCAGCAGCGCCGAGACAGGGGATGGAAACACCATATATTTT. The entire variable domain, with the rest obtained from reference TRBV9 and TRBJ1-3, is as follows: DSGVTQTPKHLITATGQRVTLRCSPRSGDLSVYWYQQSLDQGLQFLIQYYNGEERAKGNILERFSAQQFPDLHSELNLSSLELGDSALYFCASSAETGDGNTIYFGEGSWLTVV.